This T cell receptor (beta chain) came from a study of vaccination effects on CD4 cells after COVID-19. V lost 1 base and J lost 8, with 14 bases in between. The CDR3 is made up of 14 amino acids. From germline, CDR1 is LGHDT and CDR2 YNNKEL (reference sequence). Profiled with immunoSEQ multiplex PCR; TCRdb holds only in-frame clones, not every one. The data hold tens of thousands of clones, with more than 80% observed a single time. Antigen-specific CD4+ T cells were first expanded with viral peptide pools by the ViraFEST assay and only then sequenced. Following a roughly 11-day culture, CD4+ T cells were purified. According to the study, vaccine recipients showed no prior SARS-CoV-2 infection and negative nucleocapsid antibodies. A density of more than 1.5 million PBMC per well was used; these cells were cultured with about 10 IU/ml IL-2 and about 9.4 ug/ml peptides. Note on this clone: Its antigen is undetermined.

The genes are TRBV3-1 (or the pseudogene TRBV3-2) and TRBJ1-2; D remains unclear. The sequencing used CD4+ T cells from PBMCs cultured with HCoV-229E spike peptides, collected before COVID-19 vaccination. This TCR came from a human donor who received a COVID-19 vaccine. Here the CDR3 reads CASSQGNGYEGYTF. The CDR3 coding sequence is TGTGCCAGCAGCCAAGGTAACGGCTATGAGGGCTACACCTTC.